The clone carrying this TCR beta chain appeared once. The antigen remains undetermined. The data derive from a study of T cells after yellow fever vaccination. Study-level background: Low-cell-number fractions underwent preparation using SMART-Seq v4 Ultra Low Input.

The CDR3 is made up of 13 amino acids. The V end lost 8 bases, the J end lost 4 bases, and 12 bases lay between the germline ends. Germline V gene data show CDR1 as SEHNR and CDR2 as FQNEAQ (reference sequence). Study results and caveats: Only a small proportion of the clonotypes turned up in both the CD4 and the CD8 compartments, likely arising from convergent recombination.

5'RACE template switching generated TCR cDNA, adding a universal primer site and UMIs. One entry per CDR3 protein, called by TCRdb with MiXCR from the 5' RACE reads. The repertoire holds under 600,000 distinct CDR3 sequences, with 21% as singletons. This clonotype originated in a man younger than 30 who received the YFV17D yellow fever vaccine. The chain carries TRBV7-9 and TRBJ2-1; unclear D gene. The material was PBMCs, obtained 20 to 25 days after the first yellow fever vaccination. Written as DNA, the CDR3 is TGTGCCAGCCTGGAACAGCTTTACAATGAGCAGTTCTTC. Its translation: CASLEQLYNEQFF.